The next 26 T cell receptor beta chains were all read from a single sample in a study of Graves' ophthalmopathy and Graves' hyperthyroidism. Amplification of TCR beta CDR3 regions used RNA transcripts. HTBI primers were employed in first-round RT-PCR, then a second-round multiplex PCR followed. MiXCR, applied by TCRdb to the multiplex PCR reads, yields one record per CDR3 protein. The data contain a few hundred thousand distinct CDR3 sequences, about 40% of them singletons. The sequenced material came from peripheral blood or thyroid tissue (not recorded which). These receptors all stem from an adult man with Graves' hyperthyroidism.

This clonotype was detected many times. J is TRBJ2-2 and V is TRBV12-3 or TRBV12-4; D call uncertain. The CDR3 is made up of 14 amino acids. Trimming removed 3 bases from V and 1 base from J, with 6 bases in between. The CDR3, as DNA: TGTGCCAGCAGTTTCCGGCAGAACACCGGGGAGCTGTTTTTT. Its protein is CASSFRQNTGELFF.

This clonotype came up many times. The chain recombines TRBV11-2 with TRBJ2-7; 8 nucleotides match TRBD1. The CDR3 covers 14 residues. V gave up 5 bases and J gave up 3 bases; unmatched junction bases: 6. Germline CDR1 is SGHAT and CDR2 is FQNNGV. CDR3 region: CASSRGTGGYEQYF. Here the CDR3 DNA reads TGTGCCAGCAGCAGAGGGACAGGTGGCTACGAGCAGTACTTC.

This clonotype was counted only a few times. This rearrangement joins TRBV7-2 to TRBJ2-7; D is uncertain. This CDR3 spans 12 amino acids. V was pared by 11 bases and J by 3 bases, with 14 bases between. In germline, CDR1 is SGHTA, CDR2 FQGNSA. Here the CDR3 reads CAWSRNNYEQYF. The CDR3, as DNA: TGTGCCTGGAGTCGCAATAACTACGAGCAGTACTTC.

This clonotype was counted between two and nine times. This chain joins TRBV10-2 and TRBJ2-5, with D uncertain. Germline V gene data show CDR1 as WSHSY and CDR2 as SAAADI. The CDR3 spans 14 residues. V lost 6 bases, J lost 7 bases, and 18 bases lay in between. CDR3 residues: CASSDPTDIGTQYF. Here the CDR3 DNA reads TGCGCCAGCAGCGATCCCACAGATATTGGGACCCAGTACTTC.

This clonotype was counted many times. This chain joins TRBV7-8 and TRBJ1-6; D is uncertain. From germline, CDR1 is SGHVS and CDR2 FQNEAQ. V was cut by 2 bases and J by 7 bases, with 15 bases left in between. The CDR3 runs to 16 residues. CDR3 sequence: CASSLSATEDNSPLHF. DNA for the CDR3: TGTGCCAGCAGCTTAAGCGCAACTGAGGACAATTCACCCCTCCACTTT. The entire variable domain, with the rest obtained from reference TRBV7-8 and TRBJ1-6, is as follows: GAGVSQSPRYKVAKRGQDVALRCDPISGHVSLFWYQQALGQGPEFLTYFQNEAQLDKSGLPSDRFFAERPEGSVSTLKIQRTQQEDSAVYLCASSLSATEDNSPLHFGNGTRLTVT.

The chain has TRBV7-9 and TRBJ2-7; 9 bases align to TRBD1. There are 16 residues in the CDR3. Germline V gene data show CDR1 as SEHNR and CDR2 as FQNEAQ (reference sequence). The trim removed 11 bases at V and 0 bases at J, leaving 14 bases unmatched. CDR3 bases: TGTGCCGTCTCCCGGGACAGGGAGAGTCCCTCCTACGAGCAGTACTTC. Encoded protein: CAVSRDRESPSYEQYF.

The V call is TRBV20-1, the J call TRBJ2-7; D unclear. CDR3 length: 12 amino acids. Trimming cost V 5 bases and J 7 bases, with 15 bases left between them. The germline gives CDR1 DFQATT, CDR2 SNEGSKA (reference sequence). CDR3 in amino acids: CSAYFWTDEQYF. Written as DNA, the CDR3 is TGCAGTGCTTATTTTTGGACCGATGAGCAGTACTTC.

This clonotype has a count of ten or more. The V gene is TRBV7-9, the J gene TRBJ1-1, with 9 positions matching TRBD1. Germline lookup yields CDR1 SEHNR and CDR2 FQNEAQ (reference sequence). The CDR3 is 16 residues long. Unmatched junction bases numbered 10, after V lost 5 bases and J lost 3 bases. The CDR3 nucleotides read TGTGCCAGCAGCCGTGATGTCGGGACAGGGCACACTGAAGCTTTCTTT. Translation: CASSRDVGTGHTEAFF. Full variable domain (rest looked up from reference TRBV7-9 and TRBJ1-1): DTGVSQNPRHKITKRGQNVTFRCDPISEHNRLYWYRQTLGQGPEFLTYFQNEAQLEKSRLLSDRFSAERPKGSFSTLEIQRTEQGDSAMYLCASSRDVGTGHTEAFFGQGTRLTVV.

This clonotype was recorded at least ten times. The chain uses TRBV20-1 and TRBJ2-7; perhaps TRBD1 as D (6 bases). CDR1 is DFQATT, CDR2 SNEGSKA, per germline (reference sequence). The CDR3 loop spans 14 amino acids. The V end was cut by 0 bases, the J end by 3 bases, with 12 bases between. The CDR3 protein is CSARDQGGDYEQYF. The CDR3 coding sequence is TGCAGTGCTAGAGATCAAGGGGGAGACTACGAGCAGTACTTC.

As for this clonotype: One end of the junction does not line up with germline, which may come from a read error. This chain's CDR3 is CAGSLQGPGTEAFF. The CDR3 DNA reads as TGTGCCGGCAGCTTGCAGGGTCCGGGCACTGAAGCTTTCTTT. The rearrangement joins TRBV7-9 to TRBJ1-1, with a possible D match to TRBD1 (5 bases). CDR3 size: 14 residues. Germline-derived CDR1 and CDR2 are SEHNR and FQNEAQ (reference sequence). Variable domain in full (rest from reference TRBV7-9 and TRBJ1-1): DTGVSQNPRHKITKRGQNVTFRCDPISEHNRLYWYRQTLGQGPEFLTYFQNEAQLEKSRLLSDRFSAERPKGSFSTLEIQRTEQGDSAMYLCAGSLQGPGTEAFFGQGTRLTVV.

This clonotype was counted ten times or more. This chain links TRBV25-1 with TRBJ2-7; 7 bases fit TRBD1. Germline V CDR1 and CDR2: MGHDK, SYGVNS. V dropped 3 bases and J dropped 7; count of bases not matched to a gene: 0. The CDR3 contains 11 residues. CDR3 nucleotide sequence: TGTGCCAGCAGTGAGACAGGGGAGCAGTACTTC. This codes for CASSETGEQYF.

The chain carries TRBV29-1 and TRBJ2-7; 9 nucleotides agree with TRBD1. The junction had 8 bases not matched to a gene; V was cut back by 7 bases and J by 4 bases. Germline values: CDR1 SQVTM, CDR2 ANQGSEA. This CDR3 is 13 amino acids long. Written as DNA, the CDR3 is TGCAGCGAGTCCGGGACAGGGTCGTACGAGCAGTACTTC. Its protein is CSESGTGSYEQYF.

This clonotype was picked up a small number of times. The J gene is TRBJ1-3, the V gene TRBV12-3 or TRBV12-4, with 9 bases identical to TRBD1. Trimming took 6 bases from V and 0 from J; bases not matched to a gene: 6. The CDR3 spans 16 residues. This chain's CDR3 is CASRPGQGTSGNTIYF. CDR3 DNA: TGTGCCAGCAGGCCCGGACAGGGGACCTCTGGAAACACCATATATTTT.

This clonotype was counted ten times or more. This rearrangement joins TRBV4-1 to TRBJ2-7, with D maybe TRBD1 (6 bases). CDR1 is MGHRA and CDR2 is YSYEKL in the germline V gene. CDR3 length: 15 amino acids. The V gene lost 0 bases and the J gene lost 5 bases, with 14 bases spanning the gap. Written as DNA, the CDR3 is TGCGCCAGCAGCCAAGATGTAGGCAGGGGCAACGAGCAGTACTTC. The encoded protein is CASSQDVGRGNEQYF.

This clonotype was seen repeatedly, ten times or more. A read error is possible here, since a much larger clone lies one base away. V gene TRBV24-1 combines with J gene TRBJ2-5; D unresolved. The germline CDR1 and CDR2 sequences are KGHDR and SFDVKD. There are 11 residues in the CDR3. V was cut by 5 bases and J by 4 bases, with 4 bases left in between. CDR3 nucleotides: TGTGCCACCAGTGTAGGAGAGACCCAGTACTTC. Its translation: CATSVGETQYF.

The chain carries TRBV6-1 and TRBJ2-7; weak D call: TRBD2 (5 bases). The germline CDR1 and CDR2 sequences are MNHNS and SASEGT. The CDR3 covers 13 residues. V lost 8 bases, J lost 2 bases, and 13 bases lay in between. CDR3 sequence (DNA): TGTGCCAGCCTAGAGGGCCTCACCTACGAGCAGTACTTC. Its translation: CASLEGLTYEQYF.

This rearrangement joins TRBV29-1 to TRBJ1-5; D uncertain. This CDR3 has 12 amino acids. CDR1 and CDR2 from the germline V gene are SQVTM and ANQGSEA. Trimming left V 8 bases short and J 1 base short, with 9 bases between. This chain's CDR3 is CSSSDSNQPQHF. CDR3 nucleotide sequence: TGCAGCAGTTCGGACAGCAATCAGCCCCAGCATTTT.

In its sample, this clonotype was seen many times. This chain joins TRBV6-2 or TRBV6-3 and TRBJ2-7; a possible D gene is TRBD1 (6 bases). CDR1 is MNHEY and CDR2 is SVGEGT in the germline V gene. This CDR3 has 14 residues. The V gene lost 2 bases and the J gene lost 3 bases, with 11 bases spanning the gap. CDR3 sequence reads: CASSYLGQIYEQYF. CDR3 nucleotide sequence: TGTGCCAGCAGTTACCTCGGACAGATCTACGAGCAGTACTTC.

In the case of this clonotype: A much larger clone lies a single base off, so this may be a read error. The rearrangement links TRBV20-1 to TRBJ2-7; 11 bases match TRBD2. This CDR3 contains 15 residues. Germline lookup yields CDR1 DFQATT and CDR2 SNEGSKA (reference sequence). The CDR3: CSAGDLSGGAHEQYF. CDR3 sequence (DNA): TGCAGTGCTGGAGACCTTAGCGGGGGGGCACACGAGCAGTACTTC.

This clonotype was seen ten or more times. The gene calls are TRBV29-1 and TRBJ1-4; D unclear. CDR3 size: 13 residues. The germline gives CDR1 SQVTM, CDR2 ANQGSEA. Trimming took off 7 bases at V and 8 bases at J, with 17 bases between the two ends. CDR3 in amino acids: CSARWRYGEKLFF. As DNA, the CDR3 is TGCAGCGCCCGCTGGAGGTATGGAGAAAAACTGTTTTTT.

The chain couples TRBV7-8 to TRBJ2-7; 9 bases match TRBD1. From germline, CDR1 is SGHVS and CDR2 FQNEAQ. The V segment lost 4 bases and the J segment 7 bases; nucleotides outside the gene matches: 11. This CDR3 is 15 amino acids long. The DNA of the CDR3 is TGTGCCAGCAGCTCCCGACAGGGGGAGTACAATGAGCAGTACTTC. Protein product: CASSSRQGEYNEQYF.

This chain uses TRBV20-1 with TRBJ2-5, with TRBD2 matching over 8 bases. Germline V gives CDR1 DFQATT, CDR2 SNEGSKA (reference sequence). This CDR3 region has 15 residues. V shed 3 bases and J 6 bases; nucleotides not matched to a gene: 12. CDR3 in DNA: TGCAGTGCTAGTGCCGGGGGGGGCGGGGCAAAGACCCAGTACTTC. Amino acids: CSASAGGGGAKTQYF.

V is TRBV7-8 and J is TRBJ2-5; 7 positions agree with TRBD1. Trimming took 5 bases from V and 3 from J; bases not matched to a gene: 12. This CDR3 region has 16 residues. The germline gives CDR1 SGHVS, CDR2 FQNEAQ. The CDR3: CASSPQGQQKKETQYF. The CDR3 nucleotides read TGTGCCAGCAGCCCCCAGGGACAGCAGAAAAAAGAGACCCAGTACTTC.

This clonotype was counted between two and nine times. CDR3 residues: CSVAKTGTAAEQYF. The CDR3 nucleotides are TGCAGCGTTGCGAAAACCGGGACAGCTGCCGAGCAGTACTTC. This sequence joins TRBV29-1 and TRBJ2-7, with 7 bases that match TRBD1. The CDR3 spans 14 residues. The germline V gene has CDR1 SQVTM and CDR2 ANQGSEA. V lost 4 bases, J lost 6 bases, and 12 bases stayed unmatched.

V and J are TRBV25-1 and TRBJ2-7; 9 bases match TRBD1. The germline V gene has CDR1 MGHDK and CDR2 SYGVNS. Trimming removed 10 bases from V and 7 bases from J; junction bases left unmatched: 11. CDR3 length: 13 residues. The CDR3 region is CATAGQGNNEQYF. CDR3 bases: TGTGCCACCGCGGGACAGGGTAACAATGAGCAGTACTTC.

This clonotype was counted only a few times. Given a much more abundant clone one base away, this may be a read error. The V call is TRBV20-1, the J call TRBJ2-2; TRBD1 is a possible D gene (6 bases). CDR1 DFQATT and CDR2 SNEGSKA come from the germline V gene (reference sequence). The CDR3 totals 14 residues. The CDR3 DNA reads as TGCAGTGCTAACAGGGTTGTGGACACCGGGGAGCTGCTTTTT. Its protein product is CSANRVVDTGELLF.